The clone carrying this T cell receptor (beta chain) was recorded once. The antigen remains undetermined. This CDR3 contains 13 residues. The germline V gene has CDR1 SGDLS and CDR2 YYNGEE. V shed 4 bases and J shed 5 bases, with 12 bases lying between them. Sequenced by immunoSEQ multiplex PCR; TCRdb stores in-frame clones only, minus some. The table shows under 5,000 clones, with roughly two thirds occurring only once. The sample comes from a study of CD8 T cell repertoires and HIV-1 epitope variants. In the study overall: Each of Twenty-five Gag and Nef epitope peptides stimulated a separate culture. Controls were a CMV, EBV and flu peptide pool, Ebola AY9 negative control, and no-peptide well.

General study points: Only beta chains were identified, marking proliferation to antigen, not function.

Input material: cultured CD8+ T cells derived from PBMCs. The genes are TRBV9 and TRBJ2-5, with unresolved D. This sequence was found in a male donor with HIV. The CDR3 sequence is CASSPQPRETQYF. CDR3 nucleotides: TGTGCCAGCAGCCCACAACCCCGGGAGACCCAGTACTTC.